The 27 T cell receptor beta chains given below trace back to one sample, sequenced in a study of OX40 agonist ivuxolimab in advanced cancers. The data were produced by immunoSEQ multiplex PCR, yet TCRdb's version contains in-frame clones alone and is incomplete. The sample gives tens of thousands of clones, approximately 86% of which show up once; less than 4.5% is in the top ten. The sequences come from CD4+ or CD8+ T cells sorted from blood, collected in a trial of the OX40 agonist ivuxolimab. These receptors were taken from an adult with an advanced solid tumor such as melanoma, head and neck, liver or kidney cancer.

This chain uses TRBV6-5 with TRBJ2-7; D might be TRBD1 (5 bases). Trimming shortened V by 1 base and J by 0 bases, and 10 bases separated the two germline ends. The CDR3 length is 15 residues. Germline V gives CDR1 MNHEY, CDR2 SVGAGI. CDR3 residues: CASSYLQGNSYEQYF. The DNA of the CDR3 is TGTGCCAGCAGTTACTTGCAGGGAAACTCCTACGAGCAGTACTTC.

The chain recombines TRBV12-5 with TRBJ2-5, with 9 bases aligning to TRBD1. CDR1 and CDR2 (germline): LGHNT, FRNRAP. The CDR3 has 15 residues. Trimming took 6 bases from V and 5 from J; bases not matched to a gene: 10. The CDR3 protein is CASGHHRGHGETQYF. CDR3 coding DNA: TGTGCTAGTGGACATCACAGGGGGCATGGTGAGACCCAGTACTTC.

V and J are TRBV28 and TRBJ1-4, with unresolved D. In germline, CDR1 is MDHEN, CDR2 SYDVKM. There are 15 residues in the CDR3. The ends were cut back, 6 bases at V and 4 bases at J, with 15 bases in the middle. The CDR3: CASSPEEGFNEKLFF. The CDR3 DNA sequence: TGTGCCAGCAGCCCCGAGGAAGGGTTTAATGAAAAACTGTTTTTT.

This chain uses TRBV29-1 with TRBJ1-1; a weak D match, TRBD1 (5 bases). Germline CDR1 is SQVTM and CDR2 is ANQGSEA. This CDR3 region has 14 residues. V was trimmed by 4 bases and J by 6 bases, leaving 18 bases between them. Here the CDR3 reads CSVGSIGRGAEAFF. CDR3 sequence (DNA): TGCAGCGTTGGGTCGATAGGTAGGGGCGCTGAAGCTTTCTTT.

The chain links TRBV7-9 to TRBJ2-7; D is undetermined. The CDR3 contains 12 residues. The germline V gene has CDR1 SEHNR and CDR2 FQNEAQ (reference sequence). The ends were cut back, 6 bases at V and 0 bases at J, with 6 bases in the middle. CDR3: CASSRTSYEQYF. The CDR3 DNA reads as TGTGCCAGCAGTCGTACCTCCTACGAGCAGTACTTC.

The chain has TRBV18 and TRBJ2-1, with 11 positions matching TRBD2. The V and J ends lost 4 bases and 4 bases, in that order; junction bases with no gene match: 3. The length of the CDR3 is 15 residues. Germline lookup yields CDR1 KGHSH and CDR2 LQKENI. The CDR3 spells CASSHSSGRYNEQFF. The CDR3 nucleotides are TGTGCCAGCTCACATTCTAGCGGGAGGTACAATGAGCAGTTCTTC.

The rearrangement joins TRBV27 to TRBJ1-2; D unresolved. This CDR3 is built from 9 residues. Trimming took off 8 bases at V and 14 bases at J, with 12 bases between the two ends. Per germline, CDR1 MNHEY and CDR2 SMNVEV (reference sequence). The CDR3 sequence: CASGPGPTF. In DNA, the CDR3 is TGTGCCAGCGGCCCCGGGCCGACCTTC.

The DNA for the CDR3 is TGTGCCAGCAGACAAGGACAGGGTCGTCAGCCCCAGCATTTT. It specifies CASRQGQGRQPQHF. The rearrangement links TRBV28 to TRBJ1-5, with 8 bases identical to TRBD1. This CDR3 is built from 14 residues. The ends lost 6 bases at V and 6 bases at J; junction bases unmatched: 7. The germline V gene encodes CDR1 MDHEN and CDR2 SYDVKM.

The rearrangement links TRBV18 to TRBJ2-6, with a weak D call TRBD1 (5 bases). The CDR3 runs 16 residues. V dropped 2 bases and J dropped 2 bases, with 10 bases sitting between them. Germline CDR1 KGHSH, CDR2 LQKENI. DNA of the CDR3: TGTGCCAGCTCACCATCACAAGGGGCTGGGGCCAACGTCCTGACTTTC. The encoded protein is CASSPSQGAGANVLTF.

The J gene is TRBJ2-5, the V gene TRBV30, with D possibly TRBD2 on 6 matching bases. Germline V gene lookup returns CDR1 GTSNPN and CDR2 SVGIG (reference sequence). This CDR3 spans 13 amino acids. V lost 7 bases, J lost 3 bases, and 15 bases lay in between. For the CDR3, the DNA is TGTGCCTACCTCCGGGAGATGGAAGAGACCCAGTACTTC. It yields the protein CAYLREMEETQYF.

Only a few counts were recorded for this clone. This rearrangement joins TRBV28 to TRBJ1-5, with TRBD1 matching over 11 bases. The CDR3 is 15 amino acids. CDR1 and CDR2 (germline): MDHEN, SYDVKM. The ends lost 6 bases at V and 4 bases at J; junction bases unmatched: 5. The CDR3 spells CASRAGTGGNQPQHF. The CDR3 DNA reads TGTGCCAGCAGAGCCGGGACAGGGGGAAATCAGCCCCAGCATTTT.

The chain combines TRBV6-1 with TRBJ2-1; possibly TRBD1 for D (5 bases). V was trimmed by 4 bases and J by 5 bases, leaving 9 bases between them. The CDR3 has 13 residues. CDR1 is MNHNS, CDR2 SASEGT, per germline. The CDR3 region has the DNA TGTGCCAGCAGTGGGGCAGGGAACAATGAGCAGTTCTTC. Its translation: CASSGAGNNEQFF.

This clone was seen a handful of times. The CDR3 DNA sequence: TGTGCCACCAGCCTACTTAGCGGGACCCTCGGGGAGCTGTTTTTT. It yields the protein CATSLLSGTLGELFF. The rearrangement joins TRBV15 to TRBJ2-2; 8 bases agree with TRBD2. J lost 7 bases, V lost 5 bases, and 9 bases had no gene match. The germline gives CDR1 LNHNV, CDR2 YYDKDF (reference sequence). The CDR3 is 15 residues long.

The rearrangement links TRBV15 to TRBJ2-5; D not certain. V lost 0 bases to trimming and J lost 5 bases, with 16 bases between them. Looked up from germline, CDR1 is LNHNV and CDR2 is YYDKDF (reference sequence). The length of the CDR3 is 16 residues. CDR3 residues: CATSRDRDLAIETQYF. As DNA, the CDR3 is TGTGCCACCAGCAGAGATCGAGATTTAGCTATCGAGACCCAGTACTTC.

CDR3 sequence (DNA): TGTGCCAGCAGCTTACCTCAGGTGGGGCTAGGTTATGAGCAGTTCTTC. Protein: CASSLPQVGLGYEQFF. This sequence joins TRBV11-2 and TRBJ2-1; tentatively, D is TRBD1 (5 bases). This CDR3 comprises 16 residues. Per the germline V gene, CDR1 is SGHAT and CDR2 is FQNNGV. Trimming took 2 bases from V and 8 from J, leaving 19 bases between them.

This clone was seen just once. The chain uses TRBV28 and TRBJ1-1, with 7 nucleotides matching TRBD1. Losses at the gene ends were 3 bases for V and 4 bases for J; bases not matched to a gene: 5. The length of the CDR3 is 14 residues. Germline loops: CDR1 MDHEN, CDR2 SYDVKM. The chain's CDR3 is CASSLLGGRTEAFF. CDR3 DNA: TGTGCCAGCAGTTTGTTAGGGGGCCGCACTGAAGCTTTCTTT.

The rearrangement joins TRBV7-2 to TRBJ1-2, with unresolved D. This CDR3 contains 14 residues. Germline CDR1 SGHTA, CDR2 FQGNSA. V was shortened by 5 bases and J by 8 bases, with 18 bases between the two germline ends. In DNA, the CDR3 is TGTGCCAGCAGCAACCTTGGCGCGGGAACCGGCTACACCTTC. It specifies CASSNLGAGTGYTF.

A remark on this clone: One end of the junction fails to match germline, which may point to a read error. This chain joins TRBV10-1 and TRBJ2-3; 9 positions agree with TRBD2. This CDR3 is 15 amino acids long. Germline V gives CDR1 WNHNN, CDR2 SYGVQD (reference sequence). DNA for the CDR3: TGCGCCAGCAAATTTCGTGGCGGGAGGGCCTCCCCTCTCGGTTTT. It yields the protein CASKFRGGRASPLGF.

The rearrangement uses TRBV27 and TRBJ1-2; D perhaps matches TRBD1 (5 bases). The germline CDR1 and CDR2 sequences are MNHEY and SMNVEV (reference sequence). The germline V and J ends were trimmed by 4 bases and 4 bases, with 10 bases remaining between them. The CDR3 has 13 residues. This chain's CDR3 is CASSSGRVYGYTF. Here the CDR3 DNA reads TGTGCCAGCAGTTCGGGACGGGTCTATGGCTACACCTTC.

The chain has TRBV9 and TRBJ2-3; no clear D gene. V was pared by 3 bases and J by 7 bases, with 12 bases between. CDR3 size: 13 residues. CDR1 and CDR2 from the germline V gene are SGDLS and YYNGEE. The CDR3 DNA sequence: TGTGCCAGCAGCGGCCTCCTCGAGAATACGCAGTATTTT. This encodes CASSGLLENTQYF.

The sample holds one count of this clone. Compared with germline, one end of the junction differs, possibly owing to a read error. This CDR3 is CASSPPDRAETQYF. The CDR3 DNA sequence: TGTGCTAGCAGCCCTCCGGACAGGGCTGAGACCCAGTACTTC. V gene TRBV7-7 combines with J gene TRBJ2-5; 8 bases are a match to TRBD1. This CDR3 is built from 14 residues. From germline, CDR1 is SSHAT and CDR2 FNYEAQ (reference sequence).

The chain employs TRBV11-2 and TRBJ2-7; tentatively, D is TRBD1 (6 bases). The CDR3 covers 16 residues. CDR1 is SGHAT and CDR2 is FQNNGV in the germline V gene. Trimming cost V 3 bases and J 0 bases, with 15 bases left between them. The CDR3 nucleotides read TGTGCCAGCAGCTTGTTAGCAGGGGTAGGCTCCTACGAGCAGTACTTC. Its translation: CASSLLAGVGSYEQYF.

This rearrangement joins TRBV11-3 to TRBJ1-1, with D perhaps matching TRBD1 (6 bases). Trimming took off 3 bases at V and 0 bases at J, with 11 bases between the two ends. The CDR3 sequence is 15 residues long. CDR1 SGHNT and CDR2 YENEEA come from the germline V gene. This chain's CDR3 is CASSLDSHMNTEAFF. CDR3 bases: TGTGCCAGCAGCTTGGACAGCCACATGAACACTGAAGCTTTCTTT.

The chain uses TRBV6-1 and TRBJ1-1; 7 nucleotides match TRBD1. After removal of 10 bases from V and 0 bases from J, the junction contained 11 bases not matched to a gene. The CDR3 is 15 residues long. CDR1 MNHNS and CDR2 SASEGT come from the germline V gene. CDR3 in amino acids: CATYTGTEMNTEAFF. The CDR3 DNA follows: TGTGCCACCTACACCGGGACAGAAATGAACACTGAAGCTTTCTTT.

V is TRBV11-3 and J is TRBJ2-5, with 8 bases identical to TRBD2. With 5 bases clipped from V and 0 bases from J, the junction kept 5 bases outside the gene matches. This CDR3 comprises 15 residues. The V gene's germline CDR1 is SGHNT and CDR2 YENEEA. The CDR3 here is CASSLGGEYQETQYF. The CDR3 DNA sequence: TGTGCCAGCAGCCTCGGGGGGGAGTACCAAGAGACCCAGTACTTC.

This sequence joins TRBV23-1 and TRBJ1-5; D is possibly TRBD1 (5 bases). TRBV23-1 is given ORF status, its function remaining uncertain. The CDR3 has 15 amino acids. V lost 7 bases and J 3 bases, leaving 16 bases between the germline ends. The DNA of the CDR3 is TGCGCCAGCACCTTCAACGGGGGGAACAATCAGCCCCAGCATTTT. The encoded protein is CASTFNGGNNQPQHF.

The chain is built from TRBV11-2 and TRBJ2-2; TRBD1 matches 7 bases. The germline CDR1 and CDR2 sequences are SGHAT and FQNNGV. Germline trimming cut 5 bases from V and 6 bases from J; bases unmatched to any gene: 3. CDR3 length: 13 residues. The CDR3 loop is CASSPGTAGELFF. The CDR3 DNA reads as TGTGCCAGCAGCCCAGGGACAGCCGGGGAGCTGTTTTTT.